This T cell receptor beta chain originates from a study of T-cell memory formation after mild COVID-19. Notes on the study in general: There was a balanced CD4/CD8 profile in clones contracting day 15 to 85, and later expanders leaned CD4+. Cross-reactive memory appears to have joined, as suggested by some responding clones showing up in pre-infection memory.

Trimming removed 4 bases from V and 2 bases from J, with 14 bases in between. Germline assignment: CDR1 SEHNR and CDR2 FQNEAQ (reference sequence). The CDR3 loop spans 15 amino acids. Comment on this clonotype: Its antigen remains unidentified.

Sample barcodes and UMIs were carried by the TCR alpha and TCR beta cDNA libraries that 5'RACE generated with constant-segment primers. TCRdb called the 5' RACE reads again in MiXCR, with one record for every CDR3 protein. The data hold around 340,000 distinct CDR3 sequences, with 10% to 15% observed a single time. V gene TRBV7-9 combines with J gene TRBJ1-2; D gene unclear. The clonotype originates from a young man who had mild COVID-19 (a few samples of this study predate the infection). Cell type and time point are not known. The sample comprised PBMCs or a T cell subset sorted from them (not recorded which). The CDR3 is CASSSRLGFNYGYTF. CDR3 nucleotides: TGTGCCAGCAGCTCCCGGCTTGGGTTCAACTATGGCTACACCTTC.